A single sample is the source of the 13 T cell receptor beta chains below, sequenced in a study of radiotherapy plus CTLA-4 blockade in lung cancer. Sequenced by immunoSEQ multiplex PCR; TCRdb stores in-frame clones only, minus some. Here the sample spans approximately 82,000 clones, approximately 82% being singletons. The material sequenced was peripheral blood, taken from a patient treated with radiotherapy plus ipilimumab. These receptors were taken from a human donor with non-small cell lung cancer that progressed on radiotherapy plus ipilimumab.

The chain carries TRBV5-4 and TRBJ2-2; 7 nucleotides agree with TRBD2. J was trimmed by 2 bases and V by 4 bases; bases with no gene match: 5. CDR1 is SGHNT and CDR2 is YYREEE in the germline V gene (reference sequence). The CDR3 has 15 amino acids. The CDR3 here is CASSPGGKNTGELFF. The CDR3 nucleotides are TGTGCCAGCAGCCCGGGAGGAAAAAACACCGGGGAGCTGTTTTTT.

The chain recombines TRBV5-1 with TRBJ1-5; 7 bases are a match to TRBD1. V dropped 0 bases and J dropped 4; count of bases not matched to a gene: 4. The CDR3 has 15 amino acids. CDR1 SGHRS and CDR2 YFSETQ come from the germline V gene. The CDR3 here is CASSLGDSPNQPQHF. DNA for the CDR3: TGCGCCAGCAGCTTGGGGGACAGCCCAAATCAGCCCCAGCATTTT.

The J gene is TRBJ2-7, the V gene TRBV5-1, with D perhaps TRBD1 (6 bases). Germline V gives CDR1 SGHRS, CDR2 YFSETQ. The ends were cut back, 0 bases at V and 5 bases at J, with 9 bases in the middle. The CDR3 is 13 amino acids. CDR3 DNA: TGCGCCAGCAGCTTGGACAGGGTGAACGAGCAGTACTTC. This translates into CASSLDRVNEQYF.

The CDR3 sequence: CASSLALGSGTGELFF. In nucleotides, the CDR3 is TGTGCCAGCAGCTTGGCCTTGGGAAGTGGGACCGGGGAGCTGTTTTTT. The rearrangement links TRBV5-6 to TRBJ2-2; D is uncertain. Germline-derived CDR1 and CDR2 are SGHDT and YYEEEE. The CDR3 extends over 16 amino acids. The V end lost 0 bases, the J end lost 5 bases, and 14 bases lay between the germline ends.

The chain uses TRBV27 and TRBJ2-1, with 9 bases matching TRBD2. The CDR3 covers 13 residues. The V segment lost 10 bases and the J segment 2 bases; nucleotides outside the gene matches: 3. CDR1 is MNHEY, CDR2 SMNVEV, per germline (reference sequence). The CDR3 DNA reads TGTGCCACCCAGCGGGGGGCCTACAATGAGCAGTTCTTC. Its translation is CATQRGAYNEQFF.

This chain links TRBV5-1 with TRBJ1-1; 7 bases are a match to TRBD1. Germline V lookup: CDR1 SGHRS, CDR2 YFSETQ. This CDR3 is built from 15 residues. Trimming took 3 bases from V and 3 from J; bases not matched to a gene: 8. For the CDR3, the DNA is TGCGCCAGCAGCTGGGACAGAACCTTCGACACTGAAGCTTTCTTT. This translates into CASSWDRTFDTEAFF.

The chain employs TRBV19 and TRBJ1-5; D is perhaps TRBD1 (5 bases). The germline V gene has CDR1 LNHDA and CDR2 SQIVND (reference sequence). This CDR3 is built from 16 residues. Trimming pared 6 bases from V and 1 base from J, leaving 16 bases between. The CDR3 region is CASRDIGGRSNQPQHF. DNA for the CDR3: TGTGCCAGTAGAGACATTGGGGGACGGAGCAATCAGCCCCAGCATTTT.

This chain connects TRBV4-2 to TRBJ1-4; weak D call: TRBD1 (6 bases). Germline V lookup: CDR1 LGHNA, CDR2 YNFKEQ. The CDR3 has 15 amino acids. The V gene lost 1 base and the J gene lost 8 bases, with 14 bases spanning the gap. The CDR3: CASSQAQGAGEKLFF. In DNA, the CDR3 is TGTGCCAGCAGCCAAGCACAGGGAGCGGGCGAAAAACTGTTTTTT.

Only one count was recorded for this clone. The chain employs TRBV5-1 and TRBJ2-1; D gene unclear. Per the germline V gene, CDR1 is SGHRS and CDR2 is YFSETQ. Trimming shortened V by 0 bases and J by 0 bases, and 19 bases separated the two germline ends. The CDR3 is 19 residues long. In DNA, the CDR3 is TGCGCCAGCAGCTTGGGGCCCGTAGTCAGAATACTCTCCTACAATGAGCAGTTCTTC. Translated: CASSLGPVVRILSYNEQFF. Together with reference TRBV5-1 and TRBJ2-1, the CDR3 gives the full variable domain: KAGVTQTPRYLIKTRGQQVTLSCSPISGHRSVSWYQQTPGQGLQFLFEYFSETQRNKGNFPGRFSGRQFSNSRSEMNVSTLELGDSALYLCASSLGPVVRILSYNEQFFGPGTRLTVL.

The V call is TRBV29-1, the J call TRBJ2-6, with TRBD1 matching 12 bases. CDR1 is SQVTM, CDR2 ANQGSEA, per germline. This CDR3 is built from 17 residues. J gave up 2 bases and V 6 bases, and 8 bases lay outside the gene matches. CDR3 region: CSVSGGQGAPGANVLTF. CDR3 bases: TGCAGCGTCTCCGGGGGACAGGGGGCGCCTGGGGCCAACGTCCTGACTTTC.

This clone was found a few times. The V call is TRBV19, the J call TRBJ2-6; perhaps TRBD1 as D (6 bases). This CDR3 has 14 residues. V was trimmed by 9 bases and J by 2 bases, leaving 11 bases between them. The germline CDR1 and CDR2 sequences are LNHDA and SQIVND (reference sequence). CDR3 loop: CASTNRAGANVLTF. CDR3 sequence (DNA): TGTGCCAGCACAAACAGGGCTGGGGCCAACGTCCTGACTTTC. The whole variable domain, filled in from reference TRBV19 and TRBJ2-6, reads DGGITQSPKYLFRKEGQNVTLSCEQNLNHDAMYWYRQDPGQGLRLIYYSQIVNDFQKGDIAEGYSVSREKKESFPLTVTSAQKNPTAFYLCASTNRAGANVLTFGAGSRLTVL.

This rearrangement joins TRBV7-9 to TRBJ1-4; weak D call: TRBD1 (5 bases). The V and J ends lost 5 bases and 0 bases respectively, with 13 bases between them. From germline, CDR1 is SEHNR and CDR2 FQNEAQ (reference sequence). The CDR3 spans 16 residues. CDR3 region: CASSVGTVATNEKLFF. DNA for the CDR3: TGTGCCAGCAGCGTTGGGACGGTTGCAACTAATGAAAAACTGTTTTTT.

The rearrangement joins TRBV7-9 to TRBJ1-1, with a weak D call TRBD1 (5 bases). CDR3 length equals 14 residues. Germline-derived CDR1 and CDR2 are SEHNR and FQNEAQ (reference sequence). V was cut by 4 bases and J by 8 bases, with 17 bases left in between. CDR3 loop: CASSSPLGRVEAFF. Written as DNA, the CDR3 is TGTGCCAGCAGCTCCCCCCTAGGCAGGGTGGAAGCTTTCTTT.